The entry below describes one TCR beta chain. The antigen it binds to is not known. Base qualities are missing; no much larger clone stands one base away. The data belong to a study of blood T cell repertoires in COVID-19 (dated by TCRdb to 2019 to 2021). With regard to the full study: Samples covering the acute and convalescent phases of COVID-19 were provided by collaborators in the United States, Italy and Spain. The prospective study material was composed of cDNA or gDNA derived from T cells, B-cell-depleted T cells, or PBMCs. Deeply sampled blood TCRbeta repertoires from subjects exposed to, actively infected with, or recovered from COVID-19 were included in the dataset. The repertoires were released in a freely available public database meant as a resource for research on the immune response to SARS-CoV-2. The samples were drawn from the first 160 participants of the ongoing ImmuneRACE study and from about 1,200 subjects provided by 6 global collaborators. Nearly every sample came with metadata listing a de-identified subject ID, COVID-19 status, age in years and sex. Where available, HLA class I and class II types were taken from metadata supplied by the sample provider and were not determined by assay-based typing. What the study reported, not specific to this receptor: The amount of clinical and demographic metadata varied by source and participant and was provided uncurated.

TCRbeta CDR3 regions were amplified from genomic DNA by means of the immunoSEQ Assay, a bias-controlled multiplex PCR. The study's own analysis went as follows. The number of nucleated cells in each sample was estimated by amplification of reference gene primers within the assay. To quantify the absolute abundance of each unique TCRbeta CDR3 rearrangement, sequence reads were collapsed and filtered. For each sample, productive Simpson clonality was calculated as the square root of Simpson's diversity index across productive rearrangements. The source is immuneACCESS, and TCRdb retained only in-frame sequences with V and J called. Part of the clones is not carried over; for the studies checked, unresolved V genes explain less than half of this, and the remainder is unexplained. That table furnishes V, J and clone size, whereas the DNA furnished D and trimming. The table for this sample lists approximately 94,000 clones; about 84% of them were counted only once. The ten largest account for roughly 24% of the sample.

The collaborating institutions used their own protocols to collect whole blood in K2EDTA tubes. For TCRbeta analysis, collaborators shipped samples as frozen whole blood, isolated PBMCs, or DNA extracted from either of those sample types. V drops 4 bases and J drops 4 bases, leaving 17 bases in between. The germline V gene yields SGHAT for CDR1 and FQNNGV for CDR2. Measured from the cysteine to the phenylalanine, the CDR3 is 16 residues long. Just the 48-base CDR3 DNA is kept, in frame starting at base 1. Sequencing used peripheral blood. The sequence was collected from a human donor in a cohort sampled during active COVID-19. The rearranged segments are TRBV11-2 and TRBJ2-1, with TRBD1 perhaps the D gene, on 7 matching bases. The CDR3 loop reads CASSSRGATIYNEQFF. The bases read TGTGCCAGCAGCTCCAGGGGGGCAACCATATACAATGAGCAGTTCTTC. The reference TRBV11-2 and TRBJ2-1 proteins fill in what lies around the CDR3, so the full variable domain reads EAGVAQSPRYKIIEKRQSVAFWCNPISGHATLYWYQQILGQGPKLLIQFQNNGVVDDSQLPKDRFSAERLKGVDSTLKIQPAKLEDSAVYLCASSSRGATIYNEQFFGPGTRLTVL.